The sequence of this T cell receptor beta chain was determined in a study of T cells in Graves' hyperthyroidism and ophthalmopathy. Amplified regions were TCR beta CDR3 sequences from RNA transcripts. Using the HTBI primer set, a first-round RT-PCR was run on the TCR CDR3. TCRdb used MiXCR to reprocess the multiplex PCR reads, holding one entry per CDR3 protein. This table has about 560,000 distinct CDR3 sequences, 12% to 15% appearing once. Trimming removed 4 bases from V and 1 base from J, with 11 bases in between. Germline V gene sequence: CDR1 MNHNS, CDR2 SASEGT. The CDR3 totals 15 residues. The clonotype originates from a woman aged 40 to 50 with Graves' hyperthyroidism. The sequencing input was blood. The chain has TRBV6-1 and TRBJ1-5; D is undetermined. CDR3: CASSVLGLSNQPQHF. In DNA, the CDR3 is TGTGCCAGCAGTGTGTTGGGTTTGAGCAATCAGCCCCAGCATTTT.